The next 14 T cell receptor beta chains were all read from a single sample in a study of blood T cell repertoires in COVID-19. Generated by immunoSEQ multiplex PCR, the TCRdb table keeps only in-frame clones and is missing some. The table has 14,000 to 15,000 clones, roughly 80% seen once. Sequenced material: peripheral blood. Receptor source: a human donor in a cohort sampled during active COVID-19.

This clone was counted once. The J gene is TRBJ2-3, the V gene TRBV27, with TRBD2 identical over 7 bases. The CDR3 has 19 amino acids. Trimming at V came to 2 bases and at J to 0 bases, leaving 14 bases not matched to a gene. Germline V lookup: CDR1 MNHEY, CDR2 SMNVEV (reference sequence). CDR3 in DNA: TGTGCCAGCAGTTTACGCTGGGATAGCGGGTACTATAGCACAGATACGCAGTATTTT. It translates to CASSLRWDSGYYSTDTQYF.

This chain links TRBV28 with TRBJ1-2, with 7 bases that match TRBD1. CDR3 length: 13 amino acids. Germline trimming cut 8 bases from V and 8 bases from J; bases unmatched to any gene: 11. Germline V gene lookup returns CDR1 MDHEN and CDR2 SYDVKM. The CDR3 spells CASERDRKGGYTF. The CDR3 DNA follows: TGTGCCAGCGAAAGGGACAGAAAGGGAGGCTACACCTTC.

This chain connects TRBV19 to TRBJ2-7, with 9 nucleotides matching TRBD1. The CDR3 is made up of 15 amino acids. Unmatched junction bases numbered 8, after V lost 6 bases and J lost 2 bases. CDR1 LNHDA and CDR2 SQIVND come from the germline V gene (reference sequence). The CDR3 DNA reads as TGTGCCAGTAGCCATCCCGGGACAGGGACCTACGAGCAGTACTTC. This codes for CASSHPGTGTYEQYF.

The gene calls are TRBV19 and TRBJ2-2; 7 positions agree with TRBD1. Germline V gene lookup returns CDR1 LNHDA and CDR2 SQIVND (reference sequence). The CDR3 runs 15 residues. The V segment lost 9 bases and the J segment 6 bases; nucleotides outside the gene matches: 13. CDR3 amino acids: CASHPTGAGAGELFF. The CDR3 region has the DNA TGTGCCAGCCACCCCACAGGGGCAGGGGCCGGGGAGCTGTTTTTT.

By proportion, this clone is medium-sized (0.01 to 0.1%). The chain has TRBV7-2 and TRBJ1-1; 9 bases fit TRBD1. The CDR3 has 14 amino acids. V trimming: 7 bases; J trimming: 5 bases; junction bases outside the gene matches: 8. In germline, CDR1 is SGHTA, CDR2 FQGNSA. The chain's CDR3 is CASTVGTGPTEAFF. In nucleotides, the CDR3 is TGTGCCAGCACCGTAGGGACAGGGCCAACTGAAGCTTTCTTT.

The CDR3 loop is CATSRDSGQAGYEQYF. DNA of the CDR3: TGTGCCACCAGCAGGGATTCGGGACAGGCTGGATACGAGCAGTACTTC. J is TRBJ2-7 and V is TRBV15; 8 bases align to TRBD1. Looked up from germline, CDR1 is LNHNV and CDR2 is YYDKDF (reference sequence). The CDR3 has 16 residues. V shed 3 bases, J shed 4 bases, and the junction held 11 bases outside the gene matches.

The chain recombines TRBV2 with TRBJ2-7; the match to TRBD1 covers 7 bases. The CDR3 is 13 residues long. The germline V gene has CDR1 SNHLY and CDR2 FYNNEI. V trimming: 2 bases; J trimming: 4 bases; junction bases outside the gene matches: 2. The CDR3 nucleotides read TGTGCCAGCAGTGAAACGGGACAGTACGAGCAGTACTTC. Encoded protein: CASSETGQYEQYF.

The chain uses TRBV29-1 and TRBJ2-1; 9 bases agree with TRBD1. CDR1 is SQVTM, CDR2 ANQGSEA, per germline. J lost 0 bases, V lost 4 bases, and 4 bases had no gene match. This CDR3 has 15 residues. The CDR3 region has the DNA TGCAGCGTTGCGTGGACAGGGGACTCCTACAATGAGCAGTTCTTC. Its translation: CSVAWTGDSYNEQFF.

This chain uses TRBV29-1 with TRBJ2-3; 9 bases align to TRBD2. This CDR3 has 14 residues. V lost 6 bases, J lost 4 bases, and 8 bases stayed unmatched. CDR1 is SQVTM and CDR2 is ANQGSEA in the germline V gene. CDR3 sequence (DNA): TGCAGCGTCAATAGCGGGAGTTACGCAGATACGCAGTATTTT. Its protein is CSVNSGSYADTQYF.

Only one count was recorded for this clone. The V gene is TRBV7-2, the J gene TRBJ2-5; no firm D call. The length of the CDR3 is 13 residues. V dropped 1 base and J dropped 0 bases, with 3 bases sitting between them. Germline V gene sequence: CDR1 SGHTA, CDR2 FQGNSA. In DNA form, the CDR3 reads TGTGCCAGCAGCTTAGGAGACCAAGAGACCCAGTACTTC. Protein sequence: CASSLGDQETQYF.

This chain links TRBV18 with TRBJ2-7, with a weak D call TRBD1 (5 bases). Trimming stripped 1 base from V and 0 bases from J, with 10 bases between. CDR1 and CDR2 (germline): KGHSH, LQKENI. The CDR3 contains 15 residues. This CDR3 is CASSPQGSSSYEQYF. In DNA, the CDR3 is TGTGCCAGCTCACCACAGGGGTCTTCCTCCTACGAGCAGTACTTC.

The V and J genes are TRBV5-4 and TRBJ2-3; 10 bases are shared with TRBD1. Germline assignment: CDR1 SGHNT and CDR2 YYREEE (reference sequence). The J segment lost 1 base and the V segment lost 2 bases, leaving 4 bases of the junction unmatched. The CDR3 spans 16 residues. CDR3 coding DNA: TGTGCCAGCAGCTTACCGACAGGGGGCGGCACAGATACGCAGTATTTT. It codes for CASSLPTGGGTDTQYF.

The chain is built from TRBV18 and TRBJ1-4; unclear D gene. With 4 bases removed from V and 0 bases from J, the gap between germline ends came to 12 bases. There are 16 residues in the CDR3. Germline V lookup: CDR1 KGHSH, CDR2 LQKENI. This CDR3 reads CASSQGVLATNEKLFF. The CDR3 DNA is TGTGCCAGCTCACAAGGAGTACTTGCAACTAATGAAAAACTGTTTTTT.

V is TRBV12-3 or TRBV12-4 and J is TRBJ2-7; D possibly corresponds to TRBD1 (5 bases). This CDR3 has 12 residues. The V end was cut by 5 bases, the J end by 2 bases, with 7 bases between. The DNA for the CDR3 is TGTGCCAGCAGTCAGGGTCCCTACGAGCAGTACTTC. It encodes CASSQGPYEQYF.